Following are 12 T cell receptor beta chains from one sample sequenced in a study of blood T cell repertoires in COVID-19. Measured with immunoSEQ multiplex PCR; TCRdb has only the in-frame clones, and not every one. This repertoire shows about 310,000 clones, more than 75% found once; its top ten account for 1%. The sample taken for sequencing was peripheral blood. These receptors were obtained from a man over 45 with active or convalescent COVID-19.

The V and J genes are TRBV6-4 and TRBJ2-1; weak D call: TRBD2 (6 bases). The germline V and J ends were trimmed by 5 bases and 4 bases, with 15 bases remaining between them. Germline CDR1 and CDR2: MRHNA and SNTAGT. There are 15 residues in the CDR3. CDR3: CASSPSAGPYNEQFF. The CDR3 DNA follows: TGTGCCAGCAGTCCTAGCGCGGGACCTTACAATGAGCAGTTCTTC.

The V and J genes are TRBV18 and TRBJ1-2; D might be TRBD1 (6 bases). The CDR3 has 17 amino acids. Per germline, CDR1 KGHSH and CDR2 LQKENI. V was clipped by 3 bases and J by 4 bases, with 21 bases between them. CDR3 coding DNA: TGTGCCAGCTCACCGGGGGAGGGGGAGCGGCTAACCTATGGCTACACCTTC. Protein product: CASSPGEGERLTYGYTF. The variable domain in full, completed from reference TRBV18 and TRBJ1-2, reads NAGVMQNPRHLVRRRGQEARLRCSPMKGHSHVYWYRQLPEEGLKFMVYLQKENIIDESGMPKERFSAEFPKEGPSILRIQQVVRGDSAAYFCASSPGEGERLTYGYTFGSGTRLTVV.

With respect to this clone: The same CDR3 also results from other DNA sequences found in this sample. This chain joins TRBV18 and TRBJ1-1, with TRBD1 identical over 7 bases. The junction had 1 base not matched to a gene; V was cut back by 5 bases and J by 1 base. CDR1 KGHSH and CDR2 LQKENI come from the germline V gene. There are 13 residues in the CDR3. CDR3 loop: CASSGQANTEAFF. CDR3 bases: TGTGCCAGCTCAGGACAGGCGAACACTGAAGCTTTCTTT. The complete variable domain, with remaining parts taken from reference TRBV18 and TRBJ1-1, reads NAGVMQNPRHLVRRRGQEARLRCSPMKGHSHVYWYRQLPEEGLKFMVYLQKENIIDESGMPKERFSAEFPKEGPSILRIQQVVRGDSAAYFCASSGQANTEAFFGQGTRLTVV.

The V gene is TRBV2, the J gene TRBJ1-2; TRBD1 agrees at 7 bases. Germline CDR1 SNHLY, CDR2 FYNNEI. This CDR3 spans 13 amino acids. V shed 6 bases and J 5 bases; nucleotides not matched to a gene: 6. The CDR3 DNA is TGTGCCAGCAGGGGGGGACAGCTATATGGCTACACCTTC. Translating gives CASRGGQLYGYTF.

This chain links TRBV28 with TRBJ1-6; unclear D gene. V lost 6 bases and J 0 bases, leaving 9 bases between the germline ends. CDR1 and CDR2 from the germline V gene are MDHEN and SYDVKM. This CDR3 is built from 15 residues. The CDR3 is CASRLGSSYNSPLHF. The CDR3 DNA reads TGTGCCAGCAGGCTGGGGAGCTCCTATAATTCACCCCTCCACTTT.

The chain combines TRBV3-1 (or the pseudogene TRBV3-2) with TRBJ1-1; D remains unclear. This CDR3 is 14 amino acids long. Germline CDR1 and CDR2: LGHDT and YNNKEL (reference sequence). V was pared by 5 bases and J by 0 bases, with 10 bases between. The DNA for the CDR3 is TGTGCCAGCAGCTCAAGGCGGATGAACACTGAAGCTTTCTTT. It yields the protein CASSSRRMNTEAFF.

The chain couples TRBV24-1 to TRBJ2-1, with 12 bases aligning to TRBD2. The CDR3 loop spans 17 amino acids. Germline loops: CDR1 KGHDR, CDR2 SFDVKD. With 9 bases clipped from V and 1 base from J, the junction kept 9 bases outside the gene matches. The CDR3 coding sequence is TGTGCCACCCGGGGACTAGCGGGCACCGGTTCCTACAATGAGCAGTTCTTC. Its translation is CATRGLAGTGSYNEQFF.

The sample holds a few counts of this clone. V usage is TRBV5-4 and J usage is TRBJ2-1; TRBD2 matches 7 bases. This CDR3 spans 16 amino acids. Trimming took 4 bases from V and 4 from J; bases not matched to a gene: 11. Germline V gene lookup returns CDR1 SGHNT and CDR2 YYREEE (reference sequence). CDR3 amino acids: CASSTGSGGVYNEQFF. The CDR3 DNA reads TGTGCCAGCAGCACTGGTTCGGGGGGAGTGTACAATGAGCAGTTCTTC.

The chain joins TRBV30 to TRBJ2-1; tentatively, D is TRBD2 (7 bases). The CDR3 sequence is 21 residues long. V was trimmed by 2 bases and J by 2 bases, leaving 31 bases between them. Germline values: CDR1 GTSNPN, CDR2 SVGIG (reference sequence). The CDR3 nucleotides are TGTGCCTGGAGTCCCACGGGGCTTTTGGGAGACGGGGGGCCCCCCTACAATGAGCAGTTCTTC. Translated, it gives CAWSPTGLLGDGGPPYNEQFF.

CDR3 amino acids: CASSNRDRGTDTQYF. The CDR3 region has the DNA TGTGCCAGCAGTAACCGGGACAGGGGAACAGATACGCAGTATTTT. This chain uses TRBV7-9 with TRBJ2-3; 10 bases match TRBD1. With V trimmed by 6 bases and J by 3 bases, 6 bases remained unmatched. This CDR3 is 15 amino acids long. Germline V gives CDR1 SEHNR, CDR2 FQNEAQ (reference sequence).

The rearrangement uses TRBV28 and TRBJ2-3, with 8 bases lining up with TRBD1. Germline V CDR1 and CDR2: MDHEN, SYDVKM. CDR3 length: 13 residues. The V segment lost 6 bases and the J segment 4 bases; nucleotides outside the gene matches: 3. As DNA, the CDR3 is TGTGCCAGCAGCCTACAGGGGGCAGATACGCAGTATTTT. This sequence encodes CASSLQGADTQYF. The full variable domain, with the rest looked up from reference TRBV28 and TRBJ2-3, is DVKVTQSSRYLVKRTGEKVFLECVQDMDHENMFWYRQDPGLGLRLIYFSYDVKMKEKGDIPEGYSVSREKKERFSLILESASTNQTSMYLCASSLQGADTQYFGPGTRLTVL.

The V call is TRBV28, the J call TRBJ2-7, with 7 bases identical to TRBD2. Germline V CDR1 and CDR2: MDHEN, SYDVKM. The V and J ends lost 6 bases and 5 bases, in that order; junction bases with no gene match: 7. The CDR3 loop spans 13 amino acids. CDR3 protein: CASRGRERDEQYF. The CDR3 DNA reads TGTGCCAGCAGGGGGCGGGAGAGGGACGAGCAGTACTTC.